These T cell receptor beta chains were read from a single sample in a study of sequential checkpoint blockade in melanoma. Here immunoSEQ multiplex PCR was the method, and the copy in TCRdb shows in-frame clones only, minus some. The sample consists of 20,000 to 25,000 clones, around 82% of them appearing once. Sample: CD8+ T cells sorted from blood (inferred from file names), taken from a patient given nivolumab and ipilimumab in sequence. These receptors were taken from a human donor with melanoma. Both conserved end residues are part of each CDR3. D genes are given only for firm matches. Clone sizes are given selectively: once, few, many, or a class where the clone is expanded.

size	V	length	J	D	DNA	CDR3
.	TRBV5-1	16	TRBJ2-2	TRBD1	TGCGCCAGCAGCTTGGCAGGACAGGGGAACACCGGGGAGCTGTTTTTT	CASSLAGQGNTGELFF
.	TRBV9	14	TRBJ2-1	.	TGTGCCAGCAGCTTTCTACCGGGAAACAATGAGCAGTTCTTC	CASSFLPGNNEQFF
.	TRBV7-7	13	TRBJ2-7	.	TGTGCTAGCAGCTTAAACAGGTACAACGAGCAGTACTTC	CASSLNRYNEQYF
.	TRBV7-2	17	TRBJ1-1	.	TGTGCCAGCAGCCCCGAGAGACGCGGGATCCTGAGCTCTGAAGCTTTCTTT	CASSPERRGILSSEAFF
.	TRBV7-9	13	TRBJ2-3	.	TGTGCCAGCAGCTCCCAGCCGGAAGGGGGGCAGTATTTT	CASSSQPEGGQYF
.	TRBV6-1	14	TRBJ2-2	.	TGTCCCGGAGCGACTACACCGAACACCGGGGAGCTGTTTTTT	CPGATTPNTGELFF
.	TRBV29-1	14	TRBJ2-2	.	TGCAGCGTTGAACTACAGGGTTATCACGGGGAGCTGTTTTTT	CSVELQGYHGELFF
.	TRBV5-6	14	TRBJ2-7	TRBD2	TGTGCCAGCAGGGGAGCCGGGACTAAGTCCGAGCAGTACTTC	CASRGAGTKSEQYF
.	TRBV7-3	15	TRBJ2-3	TRBD2	TGTGCCAGCAGCCCCGGACTAGCGAGTTCCCATACGCAGTATTTT	CASSPGLASSHTQYF
.	TRBV25-1	14	TRBJ2-2	.	TGTGCCAGCAGCCTCGGAGGTGTCACCGGGGAGCTGTTTTTT	CASSLGGVTGELFF
few	TRBV2	14	TRBJ1-1	.	TGTGCCAGCAGTGAAGCGCCCCGGGATACTGAAGCTTTCTTT	CASSEAPRDTEAFF
.	TRBV19	13	TRBJ2-1	TRBD1	TGTGCCAGTAGTCCGGACAGGGGGAATGAGCAGTTCTTC	CASSPDRGNEQFF
.	TRBV4-3	15	TRBJ2-4	.	TGCGCCAGCAGCCAATCGGCGGGGCCTAAAAACATTCAGTACTTC	CASSQSAGPKNIQYF
once	TRBV6-5	12	TRBJ2-2	.	TGTGCCAGCACCTCTGGGCCGGGGGAGCTGTTTTTT	CASTSGPGELFF
.	TRBV27	14	TRBJ1-1	TRBD1	TGTGCCAGCAGTTCCAGGGGGTTGGGAACTGAAGCTTTCTTT	CASSSRGLGTEAFF
few	TRBV6-5	16	TRBJ2-3	TRBD2	TGTGCCAGCAGTTGGGGCCTAGCGGGAGGGAGAGATACGCAGTATTTT	CASSWGLAGGRDTQYF
.	TRBV29-1	15	TRBJ2-1	.	TGCAGCGTTCACTCGGACCGGCGGAGGGGCAATGAGCAGTTCTTC	CSVHSDRRRGNEQFF
.	TRBV15	15	TRBJ2-7	TRBD1	TGTGCCACCAGCAGCGACAGGGGAAGCTCCTACGAGCAGTACTTC	CATSSDRGSSYEQYF
.	TRBV30	14	TRBJ2-7	TRBD1	TGTGCCTGGAGTCCCGGGACAGCTACCTACGAGCAGTACTTC	CAWSPGTATYEQYF
.	TRBV27	16	TRBJ2-2	TRBD2	TGTGCCAGCAGACTTAGACTAGCGGGAGACACCGGGGAGCTGTTTTTT	CASRLRLAGDTGELFF
.	TRBV5-8	16	TRBJ2-5	TRBD1	TGTGCCAGCAGCTTGGAGGGGACAGGGGTCCAAGAGACCCAGTACTTC	CASSLEGTGVQETQYF
.	TRBV7-9	14	TRBJ1-6	.	TGTGCCAGCAGCCAACAGGTCCAGAATTCACCCCTCCACTTT	CASSQQVQNSPLHF
.	TRBV5-1	16	TRBJ1-1	.	TGCGCCAGCAGCTTCCGGGACTCCGGCCTGAACACTGAAGCTTTCTTT	CASSFRDSGLNTEAFF
once	TRBV5-1	16	TRBJ2-2	TRBD2	TGCGCCAGCAGCTTGGCACTAGCGGGAGTAGTCGGGGAGCTGTTTTTT	CASSLALAGVVGELFF
.	TRBV5-5	15	TRBJ1-4	TRBD1	TGTGCCAGCAGCTTGGTAGGGGGACAGGATGAAAAACTGTTTTTT	CASSLVGGQDEKLFF
.	TRBV21-1	16	TRBJ1-3	.	TGTGCCAGCAGCGCCCCGATCGAGTTATCTGGAAACACCATATATTTT	CASSAPIELSGNTIYF
.	TRBV15	16	TRBJ1-3	.	TGTGCCACCAGCCTAGGGGGGGGCGCATCTGGAAACACCATATATTTT	CATSLGGGASGNTIYF
.	TRBV25-1	15	TRBJ2-7	.	TGTGCCAGCAGTGACCCCCCATCGGGAGATTACGAGCAGTACTTC	CASSDPPSGDYEQYF
.	TRBV7-3	15	TRBJ2-2	TRBD2	TGTGCCAGCAGCTCCGGGACTAGAGACACCGGGGAGCTGTTTTTT	CASSSGTRDTGELFF
.	TRBV5-4	16	TRBJ1-3	.	TGTGCCAGCAGCTTTATGAGGGAAAGGTCTGGAAACACCATATATTTT	CASSFMRERSGNTIYF
few	TRBV7-6	12	TRBJ1-1	.	TGTGCCAGCAGCTATGACAGAGATGAAGCTTTCTTT	CASSYDRDEAFF
.	TRBV4-3	17	TRBJ2-7	TRBD1	TGCGCCAGCAGCCAGGATATCCCCGGGACAGGGCGTCCCGAGCAGTACTTC	CASSQDIPGTGRPEQYF
.	TRBV7-2	16	TRBJ2-2	TRBD2	TGTGCCAGCAGCCCAACTAGCGGGAGAAGATCCGGGGAGCTGTTTTTT	CASSPTSGRRSGELFF